The clone carrying this T cell receptor (beta chain) was seen at least ten times. V was trimmed by 5 bases and J by 7 bases, leaving 12 bases between them. CDR3 length equals 13 residues. Germline lookup yields CDR1 SGHNT and CDR2 YENEEA. This sample was taken from a study of T-cell memory formation after mild COVID-19. TCRdb reanalysed the 5' RACE reads using MiXCR and keeps one entry per CDR3 protein. This sample has about 57,000 distinct CDR3 sequences, with 12% found just once. The source of this sequence is a man between 18 and 29 years old who had mild COVID-19 (a few samples of this study predate the infection). Cell type and time point are not known. Material for sequencing was PBMCs or a T cell subset sorted from them (not recorded which). This chain uses TRBV11-3 with TRBJ2-1; D gene ambiguous. CDR3 DNA: TGTGCCAGCAGCCCCTCCGGGTGGAATGAGCAGTTCTTC. It yields the protein CASSPSGWNEQFF.